The rows below give T cell receptor beta chains drawn from one sample of a study of cytomegalovirus exposure and HLA in healthy donors. Libraries were prepared by immunoSEQ multiplex PCR; TCRdb keeps only in-frame clonotypes and omits some of them. The sample carries about 130,000 clones, around 74% recorded once. The specimen sequenced was PBMCs. These receptors were taken from a man younger than 35 in good health and CMV-seropositive. Both conserved end residues are part of each CDR3. A D gene is named only where the DNA matches it firmly. The size entry is marked missing in some rows and otherwise reads once, few, many or a size class.

DNA	CDR3	size	J	V	D
TGTGCCAGCTCACCTCGGACAGGGGGAGGTGAAAAACTGTTTTTT	CASSPRTGGGEKLFF	NA	TRBJ1-4	TRBV18	TRBD1
TGCGCCAGCAGCCCAAGACTAGCTGCAGAGGATGAGCAGTTCTTC	CASSPRLAAEDEQFF	once	TRBJ2-1	TRBV5-1	TRBD2
TGCGCCAGCAGCCGCCTTAACCCCCAGGACAGGGACGGGTATGGCTACACCTTC	CASSRLNPQDRDGYGYTF	NA	TRBJ1-2	TRBV4-1	TRBD1
TGTGCCATCAGTGAGTCTAGCGGAAAAACCTACGAGCAGTACTTC	CAISESSGKTYEQYF	NA	TRBJ2-7	TRBV10-3	NA
TGTGCCAGCAGCTTGATCATCACAGATACGCAGTATTTT	CASSLIITDTQYF	NA	TRBJ2-3	TRBV5-4	NA
TGTGCCAGCAGTTACCGACAGGGGCCAACCTACGAGCAGTACTTC	CASSYRQGPTYEQYF	NA	TRBJ2-7	TRBV6-5	TRBD1
TGTGCCAGCAGCTTAGTAACAGGCACCGGGGAGCTGTTTTTT	CASSLVTGTGELFF	NA	TRBJ2-2	TRBV7-2	NA
TGTGCCAGCAGCGTAGTTGGCGGGGGGCTACGGACCGGGGAGCTGTTTTTT	CASSVVGGGLRTGELFF	NA	TRBJ2-2	TRBV9	TRBD2
TGTGCCACCAGCAGAGAGCAGGACTCGAGCTATGGCTACACCTTC	CATSREQDSSYGYTF	NA	TRBJ1-2	TRBV15	NA
TGTGCCAGCTACAGGGGGACCTACGAGCAGTACTTC	CASYRGTYEQYF	NA	TRBJ2-7	TRBV5-8	TRBD1
TGTGCCAGCTCTTTTCCCGGGATATTAACTGAAGCTTTCTTT	CASSFPGILTEAFF	NA	TRBJ1-1	TRBV19	NA
TGTGCCAGCTCACCGAGGCTAGCGGGAGCAGGGGATGAGCAGTTCTTC	CASSPRLAGAGDEQFF	NA	TRBJ2-1	TRBV18	TRBD2
TGTGCCAGCAGCTTCGGACAGAAATACGAGCAGTACTTC	CASSFGQKYEQYF	NA	TRBJ2-7	TRBV5-4	NA
TGTGCCAGCAGCTTGGGACAGGGGAACACCGGGGAGCTGTTTTTT	CASSLGQGNTGELFF	once	TRBJ2-2	TRBV5-4	TRBD1
TGTGCCAGCAGCTTAGCGCGACAGGGGAATTACGAGCAGTACTTC	CASSLARQGNYEQYF	NA	TRBJ2-7	TRBV7-9	TRBD1
TGTGCCAGCTCACCTGACAGGAATCAGCCCCAGCATTTT	CASSPDRNQPQHF	NA	TRBJ1-5	TRBV18	NA
TGTGCCAGCAGCTTGGACAGGGATGAAAAACTGTTTTTT	CASSLDRDEKLFF	few	TRBJ1-4	TRBV5-4	NA
TGCAGCTCGGTAGTCAGCGGGAGCCTCGATGAGCAGTTCTTC	CSSVVSGSLDEQFF	NA	TRBJ2-1	TRBV29-1	TRBD2
TGCGCCAGCAGCCAAGGGCTAGCGGTAAGCTCCTACAATGAGCAGTTCTTC	CASSQGLAVSSYNEQFF	NA	TRBJ2-1	TRBV4-1	TRBD2
TGCAGCGTTGAATTCGCAGTGAATCAGCCCCAGCATTTT	CSVEFAVNQPQHF	NA	TRBJ1-5	TRBV29-1	NA
TGTGCCAGCAGCCAATCCTCTGGGGCCAACGTCCTGACTTTC	CASSQSSGANVLTF	few	TRBJ2-6	TRBV27	NA
TGCAGCGTGGGACAGGGAAGAGGGGACGAGCAGTACTTC	CSVGQGRGDEQYF	NA	TRBJ2-7	TRBV29-1	TRBD1
TGTGCCAGCAGCCAAGCGCGGGGGGATTTGGAGACCCAGTACTTC	CASSQARGDLETQYF	NA	TRBJ2-5	TRBV11-2	TRBD2
TGTGCCAGTAGTATAGAACCCGACAGGATAGACGAGCAGTACTTC	CASSIEPDRIDEQYF	NA	TRBJ2-7	TRBV19	NA
TGTGCCAGCAGCCAGCTGTTACAGGGGGCTATTGAAGCTTTCTTT	CASSQLLQGAIEAFF	NA	TRBJ1-1	TRBV14	TRBD1
TGTGCCAGCAGCTCGGATGAGGGCCTAGAGGGCACCTACAATGAGCAGTTCTTC	CASSSDEGLEGTYNEQFF	once	TRBJ2-1	TRBV5-8	NA
TGCAGCGCGATTGACAGGGACAAAAACTATGGCTACACCTTC	CSAIDRDKNYGYTF	NA	TRBJ1-2	TRBV29-1	TRBD1
TGTGCCAGCAGTTACGGGACAGGGTATGAAAAACTGTTTTTT	CASSYGTGYEKLFF	NA	TRBJ1-4	TRBV28	TRBD1
TGTGCCAGCAGCTTACAGGGGGGAGGCTATGGCTACACCTTC	CASSLQGGGYGYTF	NA	TRBJ1-2	TRBV7-3	TRBD1
TGTGCCAGCAGATGGACTAGCGGCTCCTACGAGCAGTACTTC	CASRWTSGSYEQYF	NA	TRBJ2-7	TRBV2	TRBD2
TGTGCCAGCAGTGAAAGGGCGGGGACAGGGGTTTCACCCCTCCACTTT	CASSERAGTGVSPLHF	few	TRBJ1-6	TRBV6-1	TRBD1
TGTGCCAGCAGTGAACCGTCAGGGCGGAGGGGGAACACTGAAGCTTTCTTT	CASSEPSGRRGNTEAFF	NA	TRBJ1-1	TRBV25-1	NA
TGCAGCGTTGAAGAGGGCCCATGGACCCAGTACTTC	CSVEEGPWTQYF	NA	TRBJ2-5	TRBV29-1	NA
TGTGCCAGCTCACTTACCGGGACTAGCGGGAACCGTCGCTCTGGGGCCAACGTCCTGACTTTC	CASSLTGTSGNRRSGANVLTF	NA	TRBJ2-6	TRBV18	TRBD2
TGCAGTGCTAGACGGGAGGCCAGGCCTTGTTTC	CSARREARPCF	NA	TRBJ1-2	TRBV20-1	NA
TGTGCCAGCTCACCTCGGGGACTGGCAGGGCACCATACCGGTCAGCCCCAGCATTTT	CASSPRGLAGHHTGQPQHF	NA	TRBJ1-5	TRBV18	NA
TGTGCCAGCAGCACTTGGACTGCGAACACTGAAGCTTTCTTT	CASSTWTANTEAFF	NA	TRBJ1-1	TRBV7-9	NA